This is a list of T cell receptor beta chains from one sample in a study of shared clonotypes between healthy human individuals. Repertoires were generated with immunoSEQ multiplex PCR, while TCRdb's copy carries only in-frame clones and drops some. The data hold about half a million clones, with over 70% observed a single time. Sequenced: PBMCs. Source of these receptors: a woman between 35 and 50 years old in good health. Some clones in this sample may be carry-over from other donors' samples. Both conserved end residues are part of each CDR3.

v_gene | CDR3aa
TRBV1 | CTSSHDPIGQGNEKLFF
TRBV5-7 | CASSRPGQGWGEQFF
TRBV11-2 | CASSVGVGDRDYEQYF
TRBV11-2 | CASRLTGGEQYF
TRBV18 | CASSPEFGTRAYEQYF
TRBV7-8 | CASSPVGQPEAFF
TRBV4-2 | CASSQEGVTGELFF
TRBV2 | CASSTDSLKAFF
TRBV7-2 | CASSPRTSGTYEQYF
TRBV5-1 | CASSLTGNTEAFF
TRBV4-3 | CASSQGDRGRRETQYF
TRBV7-3 | CASSLIIAGATGELFF
TRBV7-9 | CASSWPQRNTEAFF
TRBV10-3 | CAIREGSGNTIYF
TRBV30 | CAWSRTGLYGEKLFF
TRBV7-8 | CASTRLGQKNGELFF
TRBV7-2 | CASSLGMSNQPQHF
TRBV30 | CAWTSGHYEQYF
TRBV21-1 | CASSKGTYTDTQYF
TRBV5-6 | CASSWGLLAGSYEQYF
TRBV30 | CAWNWGAGGAGSPLHF
TRBV4-2 | CASSRGDRTQGGYTF